This record looks at one T cell receptor (beta chain) sequence and its context. TCRdb's table, derived via immunoSEQ multiplex PCR, lists solely in-frame clones and lacks some. The sample lists a few hundred thousand clones, roughly 90% seen once, with approximately 1.2% in the top ten. CDR3 length equals 15 residues. V was pared by 10 bases and J by 0 bases, with 15 bases between. CDR1 is LNHDA, CDR2 SQIVND, per germline (reference sequence). The data are from a study of blood T cell repertoires in COVID-19. Study-level information: Whether acute or convalescent, the COVID-19 samples came from the United States, Italy and Spain.

The gene calls are TRBV19 and TRBJ1-4, with D possibly matching TRBD1 (5 bases). The TCR sequence derives from a man between 40 and 49 years old with acute or convalescent COVID-19. Sequences were obtained from peripheral blood. In DNA, the CDR3 is TGTGCCACTATCGACAGAACCCCAACTAATGAAAAACTGTTTTTT. It is translated as CATIDRTPTNEKLFF.